The 18 T cell receptor beta chains given below trace back to one sample, sequenced in a study of lymphopenia after photon versus proton radiotherapy. The repertoire was sequenced with immunoSEQ multiplex PCR; TCRdb's copy has only in-frame clones and lacks some. The data contain some 6,100 clones, roughly 90% of them singletons. The starting material was peripheral blood, obtained from a patient treated with photon-based radiotherapy. The receptor set was obtained from a man aged 60 to 75 with cholangiocarcinoma.

The J gene is TRBJ2-5, the V gene TRBV7-9; D is uncertain. The CDR3 runs 13 residues. The ends were cut back, 4 bases at V and 0 bases at J, with 6 bases in the middle. In germline, CDR1 is SEHNR, CDR2 FQNEAQ (reference sequence). CDR3 region: CASSSAYQETQYF. As DNA, the CDR3 is TGTGCCAGCAGCTCAGCGTACCAAGAGACCCAGTACTTC.

The V and J genes are TRBV4-2 and TRBJ1-2, with a possible D match to TRBD1 (6 bases). CDR3 length: 16 residues. Trimming removed 2 bases from V and 3 bases from J, with 16 bases in between. Germline assignment: CDR1 LGHNA and CDR2 YNFKEQ. This chain's CDR3 is CASSQLKQGRDYGYTF. In nucleotides, the CDR3 is TGTGCCAGCAGCCAATTGAAACAGGGACGGGACTATGGCTACACCTTC.

This chain uses TRBV11-2 with TRBJ1-1; TRBD1 might be the D (5 bases). CDR1 is SGHAT and CDR2 is FQNNGV in the germline V gene. The CDR3 runs to 14 residues. The ends were cut back, 5 bases at V and 0 bases at J, with 10 bases in the middle. CDR3 nucleotides: TGTGCCAGCAGCATGGGACGGATGAACACTGAAGCTTTCTTT. Translation: CASSMGRMNTEAFF.

The rearrangement joins TRBV28 to TRBJ2-7, with 10 positions matching TRBD1. Germline loops: CDR1 MDHEN, CDR2 SYDVKM. The CDR3 covers 19 residues. The V segment lost 3 bases and the J segment 7 bases; nucleotides outside the gene matches: 21. CDR3 residues: CASSFPQWVRDRGLGEQYF. The CDR3 DNA reads TGTGCCAGCAGTTTTCCCCAATGGGTCCGGGACAGGGGATTAGGGGAGCAGTACTTC.

The rearrangement links TRBV5-4 to TRBJ1-1, with no clear D. Germline loops: CDR1 SGHNT, CDR2 YYREEE (reference sequence). Trimming pared 4 bases from V and 7 bases from J, leaving 17 bases between. This CDR3 is 14 amino acids long. In nucleotides, the CDR3 is TGTGCCAGCAGCCCAGAAAGTGTCTCTGGTGAAGCTTTCTTT. Protein sequence: CASSPESVSGEAFF.

This chain links TRBV5-4 with TRBJ1-1; the D is unclear. Germline V gives CDR1 SGHNT, CDR2 YYREEE (reference sequence). V lost 4 bases and J 0 bases, leaving 7 bases between the germline ends. The CDR3 is 13 amino acids. CDR3 residues: CASSEDVNTEAFF. The CDR3 nucleotides are TGTGCCAGCAGCGAGGACGTGAACACTGAAGCTTTCTTT.

The chain has TRBV25-1 and TRBJ2-1; D could derive from TRBD1 or TRBD2 (5 bases each). Germline assignment: CDR1 MGHDK and CDR2 SYGVNS. The CDR3 spans 14 residues. Trimming removed 8 bases from V and 4 bases from J, with 15 bases in between. CDR3 sequence: CASAPSGGYNEQFF. For the CDR3, the DNA is TGTGCCAGCGCCCCAAGTGGGGGATACAATGAGCAGTTCTTC.

V is TRBV7-2 and J is TRBJ1-6; unclear D gene. The germline V gene has CDR1 SGHTA and CDR2 FQGNSA. V lost 2 bases and J 0 bases, leaving 14 bases between the germline ends. This CDR3 is built from 18 residues. The CDR3 loop is CASSLTSGVSSYNSPLHF. DNA for the CDR3: TGTGCCAGCAGCTTAACTTCAGGAGTAAGCTCCTATAATTCACCCCTCCACTTT.

About this clone itself: Germline and junction disagree at one end, which may indicate a read error. The chain employs TRBV27 and TRBJ2-1; D call uncertain. The CDR3 has 12 residues. Germline CDR1 MNHEY, CDR2 SMNVEV (reference sequence). CDR3 sequence: CASRFIDGALLF. The CDR3 DNA reads as TGTGCCAGCAGATTTATAGATGGTGCCCTGCTCTTC.

This chain links TRBV11-3 with TRBJ1-1; no reliable D call. V shed 1 base and J shed 4 bases, with 4 bases lying between them. CDR1 is SGHNT, CDR2 YENEEA, per germline. The length of the CDR3 is 12 residues. CDR3 in amino acids: CASSLVSTEAFF. Here the CDR3 DNA reads TGTGCCAGCAGCTTAGTGAGCACTGAAGCTTTCTTT.

V is TRBV5-6 and J is TRBJ2-1, with TRBD2 identical over 10 bases. The CDR3 spans 16 residues. The V segment lost 3 bases and the J segment 3 bases; nucleotides outside the gene matches: 6. CDR1 and CDR2 (germline): SGHDT, YYEEEE. The CDR3 sequence: CASSSSGSPLYNEQFF. The CDR3 DNA is TGTGCCAGCAGCTCTAGCGGGAGTCCCCTCTACAATGAGCAGTTCTTC.

The CDR3 DNA sequence: TGTGCCAGCAGTCATTTACAGGGGCGCGCGGAAGTCTCCGAGCAGTACTTC. It encodes CASSHLQGRAEVSEQYF. The chain is built from TRBV28 and TRBJ2-7; 7 nucleotides align to TRBD1. V lost 5 bases to trimming and J lost 6 bases; unmatched junction nucleotides: 19. Germline CDR1 MDHEN, CDR2 SYDVKM. The CDR3 has 17 amino acids.

This chain uses TRBV29-1 with TRBJ1-1, with D tentatively TRBD1 (6 bases). Trimming took 7 bases from V and 0 from J, leaving 15 bases between them. This CDR3 is built from 14 residues. Germline CDR1 SQVTM, CDR2 ANQGSEA. The CDR3 reads CSAKPQGLNTEAFF. The DNA of the CDR3 is TGCAGCGCTAAACCCCAGGGGCTGAACACTGAAGCTTTCTTT.

The chain couples TRBV7-3 to TRBJ2-1, with 7 positions matching TRBD2. Germline CDR1 and CDR2: SGHTA and FQGTGA. Germline trimming cut 6 bases from V and 4 bases from J; bases unmatched to any gene: 9. This CDR3 is 15 amino acids long. This CDR3 is CASSPGTNGYNEQFF. The CDR3 nucleotides read TGTGCCAGCAGTCCCGGGACTAACGGATACAATGAGCAGTTCTTC.

The chain recombines TRBV6-5 with TRBJ1-1; D ambiguous. V shed 0 bases and J shed 3 bases, with 8 bases lying between them. Germline values: CDR1 MNHEY, CDR2 SVGAGI. The CDR3 contains 14 residues. CDR3 in DNA: TGTGCCAGCAGTTACTCCGCTGAGGACACTGAAGCTTTCTTT. It translates to CASSYSAEDTEAFF.

The CDR3 coding sequence is TGTGCCAGCAGCCCGGGGGCAGGGCCCACAGATACGCAGTATTTT. Translated, it gives CASSPGAGPTDTQYF. The chain combines TRBV11-2 with TRBJ2-3; possibly TRBD1 or TRBD2 for D (6 bases each). Germline V gene data show CDR1 as SGHAT and CDR2 as FQNNGV. The CDR3 has 15 residues. Trimming shortened V by 5 bases and J by 2 bases, and 14 bases separated the two germline ends.

The rearrangement joins TRBV15 to TRBJ2-5, with TRBD1 matching 10 bases. The CDR3 spans 18 residues. V dropped 5 bases and J dropped 4; count of bases not matched to a gene: 16. Germline CDR1 and CDR2: LNHNV and YYDKDF (reference sequence). The CDR3 spells CATSDVRGSDRGPETQYF. The DNA of the CDR3 is TGTGCCACCAGCGATGTCCGGGGCTCTGACAGGGGGCCAGAGACCCAGTACTTC. The variable domain in full, with the rest retrieved from reference TRBV15 and TRBJ2-5, is DAMVIQNPRYQVTQFGKPVTLSCSQTLNHNVMYWYQQKSSQAPKLLFHYYDKDFNNEADTPDNFQSRRPNTSFCFLDIRSPGLGDTAMYLCATSDVRGSDRGPETQYFGPGTRLLVL.

The V and J genes are TRBV19 and TRBJ2-7; TRBD1 aligns across 10 bases. This CDR3 is 13 amino acids long. CDR1 is LNHDA, CDR2 SQIVND, per germline (reference sequence). After removal of 9 bases from V and 5 bases from J, the junction contained 7 bases not matched to a gene. DNA for the CDR3: TGTGCCAGCCGGGACAGGGGCTCAGACGAGCAGTACTTC. Translation gives CASRDRGSDEQYF.